This T cell receptor (beta chain) was sequenced for a study of human T cells and chemical hapten exposure. Looked up from germline, CDR1 is DFQATT and CDR2 is SNEGSKA (reference sequence). This CDR3 is built from 10 residues. As to time point: patch test 1, 2 weeks after DPC sensitization. The treatment is: therapeutic diphenylcyclopropenone sensitization with weekly scalp DPC. This clonotype has a handful of counts. TCRdb analysed the RACE reads with MiXCR anew, one entry per CDR3 protein. Of tens of thousands of distinct CDR3 sequences detected, approximately 8% appear once; the ten largest clones hold about 1.6%.

The receptor's source is a woman in her thirties with alopecia areata. Some clones in this sample may be carry-over from other donors' samples. The chain combines TRBV20-1 with TRBJ2-4; no firm D call. Sequencing used whole blood, obtained in connection with sensitization to the hapten diphenylcyclopropenone (DPC). CDR3 DNA sequence: TGCAGCCCCGGACCGACTATTCAGTACTTC. Its protein product is CSPGPTIQYF.